A selection of T cell receptor beta chains follows, all from one sample in a study of cytomegalovirus exposure and HLA in healthy donors. Clones were read by immunoSEQ multiplex PCR, and TCRdb kept only the in-frame ones, dropping some. Among about 140,000 clones, approximately 80% were seen once, and the ten largest hold approximately 5.6%. Material: PBMCs. The origin of the receptors is a woman in her 40s in good health and CMV-seropositive. CDR3s include the opening cysteine and the closing phenylalanine or tryptophan. The D gene is left open where the match is weak. The size field is filled for only some rows; it gives once, few, many or a size class.

size: NA; V: TRBV19; D: TRBD1; J: TRBJ1-5; DNA: TGTGCCAGTAGTTCCGGGACAGTAGGCAATCAGCCCCAGCATTTT; CDR3: CASSSGTVGNQPQHF
size: NA; V: TRBV7-9; D: NA; J: TRBJ2-7; DNA: TGTGCCAGCAGCTTATCCTGGACCCAAGGGGGGCAGTACTTC; CDR3: CASSLSWTQGGQYF
size: NA; V: TRBV7-8; D: NA; J: TRBJ2-7; DNA: TGTGCCAGCAGCTTAGCCCCCCGAGACGAGCAGTACTTC; CDR3: CASSLAPRDEQYF
size: NA; V: TRBV7-9; D: NA; J: TRBJ2-7; DNA: TGTTCCAGCAGCTTTAATCGGGGCGAGCAGTACTTC; CDR3: CSSSFNRGEQYF
size: NA; V: TRBV11-2; D: NA; J: TRBJ2-4; DNA: TGTGCCAGCAGCCCCCTCAGGGGCGCGGACATTCAGTACTTC; CDR3: CASSPLRGADIQYF
size: NA; V: TRBV7-2; D: TRBD2; J: TRBJ2-5; DNA: TGTGCCAGCAGCTTAGGGGAGGCTAGCGGACAAGAGACCCAGTACTTC; CDR3: CASSLGEASGQETQYF
size: NA; V: TRBV7-2; D: NA; J: TRBJ2-5; DNA: TGTGCCAGCATCCCACAGGGCGGAGAGACCCAGTACTTC; CDR3: CASIPQGGETQYF
size: few; V: TRBV10-1; D: NA; J: TRBJ2-2; DNA: TGCGCCAGCAGTCCTAGCCCCACCGGGGAGCTGTTTTTT; CDR3: CASSPSPTGELFF
size: NA; V: TRBV5-6; D: TRBD1; J: TRBJ2-2; DNA: TGTGCCAGCAGCCGTGGGACAGGTCACACCGGGGAGCTGTTTTTT; CDR3: CASSRGTGHTGELFF
size: NA; V: TRBV27; D: TRBD2; J: TRBJ2-7; DNA: TGTGCCAGCAGTTTATCGAGGCGGGAGCCTAACTACGAGCAGTACTTC; CDR3: CASSLSRREPNYEQYF
size: once; V: TRBV27; D: NA; J: TRBJ2-2; DNA: TGTGCCAGCAGCCGAGGCGCTAGCGTTACCGGGGAGCTGTTTTTT; CDR3: CASSRGASVTGELFF
size: NA; V: TRBV5-1; D: TRBD1; J: TRBJ1-2; DNA: TGCGCCAGCAGCTTAGGACCGGACAGGTTCGGCTATGGCTACACCTTC; CDR3: CASSLGPDRFGYGYTF
size: NA; V: TRBV27; D: TRBD2; J: TRBJ2-2; DNA: TGTGCCAGCAGTTTACTGGGGCTAGCGGACACCGGGGAGCTGTTTTTT; CDR3: CASSLLGLADTGELFF
size: NA; V: TRBV4-1; D: TRBD2; J: TRBJ2-7; DNA: TGCGCCAGCAGCCAAGGGGGCGGGAGACTCCCATCCGAGCAGTACTTC; CDR3: CASSQGGGRLPSEQYF
size: few; V: TRBV5-1; D: NA; J: TRBJ2-7; DNA: TGCGCCAGCAGCTTGTACAGGGGGGGTACCTACGAGCAGTACTTC; CDR3: CASSLYRGGTYEQYF
size: NA; V: TRBV7-9; D: NA; J: TRBJ1-2; DNA: TGTGCCAGCAGCTTAGGTCGGGACATCTATGGCTACACCTTC; CDR3: CASSLGRDIYGYTF
size: few; V: TRBV15; D: TRBD2; J: TRBJ2-5; DNA: TGTGCCACCAGCAGAGGAGGTCGGGCCGGGACTAGCGGGAGATCGGAGACCCAGTACTTC; CDR3: CATSRGGRAGTSGRSETQYF
size: NA; V: TRBV5-1; D: NA; J: TRBJ2-2; DNA: TGCGCCAGCAGCCCTGGGAGAGGGTACACCGGGGAGCTGTTTTTT; CDR3: CASSPGRGYTGELFF
size: many; V: TRBV5-5; D: TRBD1; J: TRBJ2-3; DNA: TGTGCCAGCAGCTTCCTCTGGGACAGGGCAGATACGCAGTATTTT; CDR3: CASSFLWDRADTQYF
size: once; V: TRBV4-2; D: TRBD2; J: TRBJ2-2; DNA: TGTGCCAGCAGCCCTCGAGTAGCGGGCTTGAACACCGGGGAGCTGTTTTTT; CDR3: CASSPRVAGLNTGELFF
size: once; V: TRBV12-5; D: NA; J: TRBJ1-1; DNA: TGTGCTAGTGGGCCAGTTCGGGGCACTGAAGCTTTCTTT; CDR3: CASGPVRGTEAFF
size: NA; V: TRBV30; D: NA; J: TRBJ1-4; DNA: TGTGCCTGGAGCCCCCCAGAGGCCGGGAAGAATGAAAAACTGTTTTTT; CDR3: CAWSPPEAGKNEKLFF
size: NA; V: TRBV5-1; D: NA; J: TRBJ2-2; DNA: TGCGCCAGCAACGTGGGGGGGAACACCGGGGAGCTGTTTTTT; CDR3: CASNVGGNTGELFF
size: NA; V: TRBV9; D: TRBD2; J: TRBJ2-1; DNA: TGTGCCAGCAGCGTAGAGGGACTAGCGGGAGGATGGCAGTTCTTC; CDR3: CASSVEGLAGGWQFF
size: NA; V: TRBV19; D: TRBD2; J: TRBJ2-1; DNA: TGTGCCAGCCCACTCGGCGCCCAAAAGCGGGAGGTGCGGAATGAGCAGTTCTTC; CDR3: CASPLGAQKREVRNEQFF
size: NA; V: TRBV28; D: NA; J: TRBJ2-1; DNA: TGTGCCAGCAGTTTCACCGAGGAAACAGAGCAGTTCTTC; CDR3: CASSFTEETEQFF
size: NA; V: TRBV13; D: TRBD1; J: TRBJ2-5; DNA: TGTGCCAGCAGCTTATCAGGGGGCGAGACCCAGTACTTC; CDR3: CASSLSGGETQYF
size: NA; V: TRBV29-1; D: TRBD1; J: TRBJ2-3; DNA: TGCAGCGTTGAGGGACAGCCCACAGATACGCAGTATTTT; CDR3: CSVEGQPTDTQYF
size: few; V: TRBV6-5; D: NA; J: TRBJ2-5; DNA: TGTGCCAGCAGTTGGGCTAGCAAACAGACCCAGTACTTC; CDR3: CASSWASKQTQYF
size: NA; V: TRBV5-4; D: NA; J: TRBJ2-1; DNA: TGTGCCAGCAGCTTGGCCATGGGGGGATCGGGAAGCAATGAGCAGTTCTTC; CDR3: CASSLAMGGSGSNEQFF
size: once; V: TRBV28; D: NA; J: TRBJ1-1; DNA: TGTGCCAGTACGGCGGGGGGCGCTCTGGGAAACACTGAAGCTTTCTTT; CDR3: CASTAGGALGNTEAFF
size: NA; V: TRBV19; D: NA; J: TRBJ2-2; DNA: TGTGCCAGCAGTCCCTTAACCGGGGAGCTGTTTTTT; CDR3: CASSPLTGELFF
size: NA; V: TRBV5-1; D: NA; J: TRBJ2-6; DNA: TGCGCCAGCAGCTTGGCCGCAGGGACTGGGGCCAACGTCCTGACTTTC; CDR3: CASSLAAGTGANVLTF
size: NA; V: TRBV5-1; D: NA; J: TRBJ2-6; DNA: TGCGCCAGCAGCCCAGGGGTTGGCAACGTCCTGACTTTC; CDR3: CASSPGVGNVLTF
size: NA; V: TRBV2; D: TRBD2; J: TRBJ2-1; DNA: TGTGCCAGCAGTCGGACGGGAGGCCCTCTCTTC; CDR3: CASSRTGGPLF
size: NA; V: TRBV5-4; D: NA; J: TRBJ1-2; DNA: TGTGCCAGCAGCTTCGGACAGAGGGACTATGGCTACACCTTC; CDR3: CASSFGQRDYGYTF
size: NA; V: TRBV2; D: NA; J: TRBJ2-3; DNA: TGTGCCAGCAGTCCGCGACTAGTTAGCACAGATACGCAGTATTTT; CDR3: CASSPRLVSTDTQYF
size: once; V: TRBV7-8; D: NA; J: TRBJ2-5; DNA: TGTGCCAGCACGCGCCGACTAGGCGGAGAGACCCAGTACTTC; CDR3: CASTRRLGGETQYF
size: NA; V: TRBV7-9; D: TRBD1; J: TRBJ2-1; DNA: TGTGCCAGCAGCTCCAACAGGGGGCAGAAAGGGTCCTACAATGAGCAGTTCTTC; CDR3: CASSSNRGQKGSYNEQFF
size: NA; V: TRBV5-6; D: NA; J: TRBJ2-7; DNA: TGTGCCAGCAGCCGTGGATGGGCAGGGAGGCGCGACGAGCAGTACTTC; CDR3: CASSRGWAGRRDEQYF
size: NA; V: TRBV5-1; D: TRBD1; J: TRBJ1-1; DNA: TGCGCCAGCAGCCCAGGACAGGGAGAATATAACACTGAAGCTTTCTTT; CDR3: CASSPGQGEYNTEAFF
size: NA; V: TRBV5-6; D: NA; J: TRBJ1-5; DNA: TGTGCCAGCAGCTTGGGGGGGGGTTTACAGGGGCCCCAGCATTTT; CDR3: CASSLGGGLQGPQHF
size: NA; V: TRBV10-3; D: TRBD2; J: TRBJ2-7; DNA: TGTGCCATCAGTGATGGCGGGAGGGGGACCTACGAGCAGTACTTC; CDR3: CAISDGGRGTYEQYF
size: NA; V: TRBV30; D: NA; J: TRBJ2-6; DNA: TGTGCCTGGATGGTGGGCGCCAACGTCCTGACTTTC; CDR3: CAWMVGANVLTF
size: once; V: TRBV5-1; D: TRBD1; J: TRBJ1-1; DNA: TGCGCCAGCAGCTTACAGGGGGCGGAGGACACTGAAGCTTTCTTT; CDR3: CASSLQGAEDTEAFF